Below, 6 T cell receptor beta chains from the same sample are listed, as sequenced in a study of blood T cell repertoires in COVID-19 (dated by TCRdb to about 2020). The library was made by the immunoSEQ multiplex PCR assay. This immuneACCESS table, as held by TCRdb, lists in-frame sequences with V and J called but not all clones. Of the missing ones, under half trace to an unresolved V gene in checked studies; the others have no known cause. The sample records about 170,000 clones, roughly 93% of which are singletons. Around 4.6% of the sample goes to the ten largest clones. The sequenced sample was peripheral blood. These receptors were obtained from a woman aged 50 to 65 with acute or convalescent COVID-19.

The chain joins TRBV28 to TRBJ2-3; D is uncertain. This CDR3 has 12 residues. V lost 6 bases and J 0 bases, leaving 4 bases between the germline ends. CDR1 MDHEN and CDR2 SYDVKM come from the germline V gene. The CDR3 loop reads CASRTSTDTQYF. CDR3 in DNA: TGTGCCAGCAGGACTAGCACAGATACGCAGTATTTT. Combining the CDR3 with reference TRBV28 and TRBJ2-3 gives the whole variable domain DVKVTQSSRYLVKRTGEKVFLECVQDMDHENMFWYRQDPGLGLRLIYFSYDVKMKEKGDIPEGYSVSREKKERFSLILESASTNQTSMYLCASRTSTDTQYFGPGTRLTVL.

The J gene is TRBJ1-1, the V gene TRBV6-5; maybe TRBD1 (5 bases). Trimming took off 2 bases at V and 0 bases at J, with 7 bases between the two ends. The germline V gene has CDR1 MNHEY and CDR2 SVGAGI. This CDR3 comprises 14 residues. CDR3 loop: CASSYRDLNTEAFF. In DNA form, the CDR3 reads TGTGCCAGCAGTTACCGGGACTTGAACACTGAAGCTTTCTTT.

The chain links TRBV3-1 (or the pseudogene TRBV3-2) to TRBJ1-2, with D possibly TRBD1 on 5 matching bases. Germline CDR1 LGHDT, CDR2 YNNKEL (reference sequence). This CDR3 has 15 residues. Trimming cost V 0 bases and J 5 bases, with 13 bases left between them. This CDR3 reads CASSQERGLWYGYTF. Here the CDR3 DNA reads TGTGCCAGCAGCCAAGAAAGGGGCCTCTGGTATGGCTACACCTTC.

This clone appeared a few times. V and J are TRBV5-1 and TRBJ1-5, with no clear D. In germline, CDR1 is SGHRS, CDR2 YFSETQ. This CDR3 is built from 15 residues. The V and J ends lost 0 bases and 3 bases respectively, with 10 bases between them. The CDR3 protein is CASSLGVGNNQPQHF. In DNA, the CDR3 is TGCGCCAGCAGCTTGGGAGTCGGTAACAATCAGCCCCAGCATTTT. The full variable domain, its missing parts supplied by reference TRBV5-1 and TRBJ1-5, is KAGVTQTPRYLIKTRGQQVTLSCSPISGHRSVSWYQQTPGQGLQFLFEYFSETQRNKGNFPGRFSGRQFSNSRSEMNVSTLELGDSALYLCASSLGVGNNQPQHFGDGTRLSIL.

The chain is built from TRBV2 and TRBJ1-4, with 10 bases lining up with TRBD1. Trimming at V came to 4 bases and at J to 0 bases, leaving 5 bases not matched to a gene. From germline, CDR1 is SNHLY and CDR2 FYNNEI. The CDR3 covers 17 residues. In nucleotides, the CDR3 is TGTGCCAGCAGTGTCCGGGACAGGGGAGCAACTAATGAAAAACTGTTTTTT. This codes for CASSVRDRGATNEKLFF.

The V call is TRBV5-4, the J call TRBJ1-4; 7 bases fit TRBD1. The CDR3 is 15 residues long. The germline CDR1 and CDR2 sequences are SGHNT and YYREEE (reference sequence). V shed 4 bases and J 0 bases; nucleotides not matched to a gene: 3. CDR3 residues: CASSLTGATNEKLFF. CDR3 nucleotides: TGTGCCAGCAGCCTAACAGGGGCAACTAATGAAAAACTGTTTTTT.